This is a list of T cell receptor beta chains from one sample in a study of T cell repertoires in cytomegalovirus infection. Via MiXCR, TCRdb re-called the reads, giving one row per CDR3 protein. The sample yields just under 500,000 distinct CDR3 sequences, more than 30% seen once. Their antigens are not known. Specimen: cultured PBMCs, collected from culture after CMV antigen stimulation. All receptors derive from a human donor in good health (CMV status not recorded). Some clones in this sample may be carry-over from other donors' samples. CDR3s include the opening cysteine and the closing phenylalanine or tryptophan. Fields, in order: clone size, V gene, D gene, J gene, CDR3 protein, CDR3 DNA. A D gene is named only where the DNA matches it firmly. Clone size, where shown, is once, few, many, or a class for clones that have expanded.

NA,TRBV14,NA,TRBJ1-1,CASSQAGTTEAFF,TGTGCCAGCAGCCAAGCGGGGACCACTGAAGCTTTCTTT
many,TRBV12-3/TRBV12-4,TRBD2,TRBJ2-1,CASSPSGSGSNEQFF,TGTGCCAGCAGTCCTAGCGGGAGTGGAAGCAATGAGCAGTTCTTC
NA,TRBV27,TRBD1,TRBJ2-7,CASSARDRGAEQYF,TGTGCCAGCAGTGCCCGGGACAGGGGCGCCGAGCAGTACTTC
NA,TRBV13,NA,TRBJ2-3,CASPDRADTQYF,TGTGCCAGCCCAGACAGAGCAGATACGCAGTATTTT
NA,TRBV5-1,NA,TRBJ1-1,CASSLAGNLAEAFF,TGCGCCAGCAGCTTGGCGGGTAACCTGGCTGAAGCTTTCTTT
many,TRBV7-3,TRBD2,TRBJ2-1,CASSLNSGRDEQFF,TGTGCCAGCAGCTTAAATAGCGGGAGGGATGAGCAGTTCTTC
NA,TRBV7-3,NA,TRBJ1-6,CASSKDSSYNSPLHF,TGTGCCAGCAGCAAAGACAGCTCCTATAATTCACCCCTCCACTTT
few,TRBV7-6,NA,TRBJ2-5,CASSLGGGGETQYF,TGTGCCAGCAGCTTAGGTGGGGGCGGGGAGACCCAGTACTTC
few,TRBV3-1,NA,TRBJ2-1,CASSQGRLAYEQFF,TGTGCCAGCAGCCAAGGTCGCCTAGCATATGAGCAGTTCTTC
NA,TRBV27,NA,TRBJ1-1,CASSSNPGIEAFF,TGTGCCAGCAGTTCAAATCCGGGAATTGAAGCTTTCTTT
few,TRBV5-1,TRBD2,TRBJ2-2,CASSLPLAGTGELFF,TGCGCCAGCAGCTTGCCTCTAGCGGGAACCGGGGAGCTGTTTTTT
NA,TRBV12-3/TRBV12-4,NA,TRBJ1-2,CASSLGAGEYNYGYTF,TGTGCCAGCAGTTTAGGGGCGGGAGAATATAACTATGGCTACACCTTC
NA,TRBV20-1,TRBD2,TRBJ2-2,CSARGTMNTGELFF,TGCAGTGCCCGGGGGACTATGAACACCGGGGAGCTGTTTTTT
few,TRBV5-1,NA,TRBJ2-5,CASSSTGIGETQYF,TGCGCCAGCAGCTCAACAGGAATTGGAGAGACCCAGTACTTC
NA,TRBV9,NA,TRBJ2-5,CASSDSGSLTQYF,TGTGCCAGCAGCGATTCAGGGAGCTTAACCCAGTACTTC
many,TRBV7-2,TRBD1,TRBJ2-7,CASSFRDSYYEQYF,TGTGCCAGCAGCTTCCGGGACAGCTACTACGAGCAGTACTTC
NA,TRBV4-1,TRBD1,TRBJ1-1,CASSQSGQANTEAFF,TGCGCCAGCAGCCAATCGGGACAGGCGAACACTGAAGCTTTCTTT
NA,TRBV20-1,NA,TRBJ2-5,CSATGQLQETQYF,TGCAGTGCTACCGGACAGCTCCAAGAGACCCAGTACTTC
few,TRBV28,NA,TRBJ2-1,CASSLRTPVSYNEQFF,TGTGCCAGCAGTTTGAGAACCCCAGTCTCCTACAATGAGCAGTTCTTC
NA,TRBV7-2,NA,TRBJ1-3,CASSLAPTGGNTIYF,TGTGCCAGCAGCTTAGCCCCGACAGGCGGAAACACCATATATTTT
NA,TRBV7-4,NA,TRBJ2-2,CASSLNLFPGELFF,TGTGCCAGCAGCTTAAACCTTTTTCCCGGGGAGCTGTTTTTT
NA,TRBV28,NA,TRBJ1-5,CASSPHIGGGNQPQHF,TGTGCCAGCAGTCCGCACATCGGGGGTGGCAATCAGCCCCAGCATTTT
many,TRBV7-6,TRBD1,TRBJ2-5,CASSTGLWGQKLQETQYF,TGTGCCAGCAGCACGGGTCTATGGGGACAGAAATTACAAGAGACCCAGTACTTC
NA,TRBV11-2,NA,TRBJ1-6,CASGSGASPLHF,TGTGCCAGCGGTTCTGGAGCCTCACCCCTCCACTTT
few,TRBV10-3,NA,TRBJ2-2,CATMGAVSTNTGELFF,TGTGCCACTATGGGGGCGGTATCTACTAACACCGGGGAGCTGTTTTTT